The 13 T cell receptor beta chains below were found in one sample sequenced in a study of naive and memory T cell subsets. An equimolar mix of two oligonucleotides served as the beta constant-region primer for TRBC1 and TRBC2. TCRdb recomputed calls from the UMI-ligation and nested PCR reads with MiXCR, one row per CDR3 protein. The table shows around 160,000 distinct CDR3 sequences, with 15% to 20% occurring only once. The sequencing sample was made of naive CD4+ T cells from blood. These receptors were collected from a human donor in good health.

This clonotype was counted only a few times. The chain has TRBV19 and TRBJ1-3; no reliable D call. The CDR3 spans 14 residues. Germline values: CDR1 LNHDA, CDR2 SQIVND (reference sequence). The V and J ends lost 8 bases and 0 bases respectively, with 11 bases between them. The CDR3 DNA follows: TGTGCCAGTGAAACACCTCACTCTGGAAACACCATATATTTT. Translated, it gives CASETPHSGNTIYF. Using reference TRBV19 and TRBJ1-3 for the parts outside the CDR3, the full variable domain is DGGITQSPKYLFRKEGQNVTLSCEQNLNHDAMYWYRQDPGQGLRLIYYSQIVNDFQKGDIAEGYSVSREKKESFPLTVTSAQKNPTAFYLCASETPHSGNTIYFGEGSWLTVV.

The genes are TRBV27 and TRBJ1-2, with 8 bases lining up with TRBD1. Germline-derived CDR1 and CDR2 are MNHEY and SMNVEV (reference sequence). The length of the CDR3 is 13 residues. J was trimmed by 5 bases and V by 8 bases; bases with no gene match: 7. CDR3: CASGRTGLYGYTF. CDR3 bases: TGTGCCAGCGGGAGGACAGGGCTTTATGGCTACACCTTC.

This clonotype has only a few counts. The rearrangement uses TRBV19 and TRBJ2-7; 10 bases map to TRBD2. Germline V CDR1 and CDR2: LNHDA, SQIVND (reference sequence). This CDR3 has 16 residues. V was clipped by 9 bases and J by 3 bases; unmatched bases: 14. The CDR3 DNA sequence: TGTGCCAGCGGTAGAGGAGTAGCGGGAGGCTTCTACGAGCAGTACTTC. Its translation: CASGRGVAGGFYEQYF.

This rearrangement joins TRBV5-6 to TRBJ2-1; D is uncertain. V was cut by 3 bases and J by 5 bases, with 3 bases left in between. In germline, CDR1 is SGHDT, CDR2 YYEEEE. The CDR3 sequence is 11 residues long. This CDR3 reads CASSYHNEQFF. The CDR3 nucleotides are TGTGCCAGCAGCTACCACAATGAGCAGTTCTTC.

This clonotype has just a few counts. The J gene is TRBJ2-5, the V gene TRBV24-1; possibly TRBD2 for D (6 bases). The CDR3 sequence is 12 residues long. The germline V gene encodes CDR1 KGHDR and CDR2 SFDVKD. Trimming took 5 bases from V and 5 from J, leaving 8 bases between them. For the CDR3, the DNA is TGTGCCACCAGTGGAAGCGGGGAGACCCAGTACTTC. Translating it yields CATSGSGETQYF.

In the case of this clonotype: The DNA is left out, because the CDR3 cannot be placed on it with certainty; the CDR3 is given as TCRdb lists it. The CDR3 reads CSVDRGSTPGSCFF. The chain recombines TRBV29-1 with TRBJ2-2; the table's D call, TRBD1, was not checked against the DNA. The CDR3 totals 14 residues, both ends included. Germline CDR1 and CDR2: SQVTM and ANQGSEA.

The table lists this clonotype with a few counts. This chain uses TRBV29-1 with TRBJ1-2; 9 positions agree with TRBD1. Trimming removed 6 bases from V and 5 bases from J; junction bases left unmatched: 4. Germline values: CDR1 SQVTM, CDR2 ANQGSEA. This CDR3 contains 12 residues. The CDR3 coding sequence is TGCAGCGTAGTCGGGACAGGGTATGGCTACACCTTC. Translating it yields CSVVGTGYGYTF. Full variable domain (missing parts from reference TRBV29-1 and TRBJ1-2): SAVISQKPSRDICQRGTSLTIQCQVDSQVTMMFWYRQQPGQSLTLIATANQGSEATYESGFVIDKFPISRPNLTFSTLTVSNMSPEDSSIYLCSVVGTGYGYTFGSGTRLTVV.

In its sample, this clonotype was seen a few times. The rearrangement joins TRBV6-5 to TRBJ1-2; possibly TRBD1 for D (5 bases). There are 17 residues in the CDR3. CDR1 MNHEY and CDR2 SVGAGI come from the germline V gene. V lost 0 bases and J 4 bases, leaving 18 bases between the germline ends. CDR3 nucleotides: TGTGCCAGCAGTTACTCCTTCCTTCCTCGACAGTCCTATGGCTACACCTTC. Protein product: CASSYSFLPRQSYGYTF.

The rearrangement links TRBV19 to TRBJ2-2; a possible D gene is TRBD2 (6 bases). The CDR3 consists of 15 residues. The germline gives CDR1 LNHDA, CDR2 SQIVND (reference sequence). The V gene lost 3 bases and the J gene lost 0 bases, with 8 bases spanning the gap. CDR3 DNA: TGTGCCAGTAGTATTCGGGGGTCGAACACCGGGGAGCTGTTTTTT. This codes for CASSIRGSNTGELFF.

Only a few counts were recorded for this clonotype. The chain recombines TRBV12-3 or TRBV12-4 with TRBJ2-7; 11 positions agree with TRBD2. The CDR3 spans 14 residues. V was clipped by 6 bases and J by 6 bases; unmatched bases: 7. The chain's CDR3 is CASSATSGNSEQYF. The CDR3 DNA is TGTGCCAGCAGCGCGACTAGCGGGAACAGCGAGCAGTACTTC.

The chain joins TRBV6-2 or TRBV6-3 to TRBJ2-7, with D tentatively TRBD2 (5 bases). Germline V lookup: CDR1 MNHEY, CDR2 SVGEGT. The CDR3 runs to 14 residues. V was clipped by 2 bases and J by 3 bases, with 11 bases between them. CDR3 sequence (DNA): TGTGCCAGCAGTTACGCTCGGGGAAACTACGAGCAGTACTTC. This encodes CASSYARGNYEQYF.

The gene calls are TRBV4-1 and TRBJ2-1, with 11 bases lining up with TRBD2. CDR3 length: 18 residues. Germline V CDR1 and CDR2: MGHRA, YSYEKL. After removal of 2 bases from V and 7 bases from J, the junction contained 13 bases not matched to a gene. CDR3 sequence: CASSQSVAGGPGGNEQFF. The CDR3 DNA is TGCGCCAGCAGCCAATCAGTAGCGGGAGGGCCGGGGGGGAATGAGCAGTTCTTC.

This clonotype was found a few times. The rearrangement uses TRBV20-1 and TRBJ2-1; TRBD2 matches 8 bases. Losses at the gene ends were 6 bases for V and 1 base for J; bases not matched to a gene: 8. Germline assignment: CDR1 DFQATT and CDR2 SNEGSKA (reference sequence). The CDR3 contains 15 residues. CDR3: CSARSGSVSYNEQFF. The CDR3 coding sequence is TGCAGTGCCCGCAGCGGGAGTGTATCCTACAATGAGCAGTTCTTC.